The rows below give T cell receptor beta chains drawn from one sample of a study of T cells after yellow fever vaccination. MiXCR, applied by TCRdb to the 5' RACE reads, yields one record per CDR3 protein. The sample includes around 340,000 distinct CDR3 sequences, 8.5% to 10% of them seen just once. The material sequenced was PBMCs, taken on the day of the first yellow fever vaccination. Every receptor here comes from a man younger than 35 who received the YFV17D yellow fever vaccine. The CDR3 runs from the conserved cysteine through the conserved F or W. Each record gives: J gene, CDR3 length, V gene, clone size, D gene, CDR3 DNA, CDR3 protein. A D gene is named only where the DNA matches it firmly. Size is omitted from some rows. Given values are once, few, many or a class for expanded clones.

>TRBJ1-5|13|TRBV28|-|-
TGTGCCAGCACTGAGGTAGGGGATCAGCCCCAGCATTTT
CASTEVGDQPQHF
>TRBJ2-5|14|TRBV7-3|-|TRBD2
TGTGCCAGCAGCCCAAACCGGGAGGCGGAGACCCAGTACTTC
CASSPNREAETQYF
>TRBJ2-1|14|TRBV12-3/TRBV12-4|few|TRBD1
TGTGCCAGCAGTGCGGGACAGGGTAATAATGAGCAGTTCTTC
CASSAGQGNNEQFF
>TRBJ2-6|17|TRBV19|few|-
TGTGCCAGTAGAAGAACAGGGTCGGCGTCTGGGGCCAACGTCCTGACTTTC
CASRRTGSASGANVLTF
>TRBJ2-1|15|TRBV7-2|many|TRBD1
TGTGCCAGCAGCCCAAGACAGGGATCCTACAATGAGCAGTTCTTC
CASSPRQGSYNEQFF
>TRBJ1-2|12|TRBV29-1|few|-
TGCAGCGTGGCGAGGACGGGGTATGGCTACACCTTC
CSVARTGYGYTF
>TRBJ1-5|15|TRBV20-1|-|-
TGCAGTGCTAGAGATAAAGGGACAAGAGGTCAGCCCCAGCATTTT
CSARDKGTRGQPQHF
>TRBJ1-5|13|TRBV7-2|-|-
TGTGCCAGCAGCCTGTACGGTGGGCAGCCCCAGCATTTT
CASSLYGGQPQHF
>TRBJ1-2|14|TRBV7-2|many|TRBD1
TGTGCCAGCAGCACGGGACAGGGCACCTATGGCTACACCTTC
CASSTGQGTYGYTF
>TRBJ2-5|16|TRBV6-2/TRBV6-3|-|-
TGTGCCAGCAGTTACGCCCCAGGAACGTACCAAGAGACCCAGTACTTC
CASSYAPGTYQETQYF
>TRBJ1-2|15|TRBV6-5|-|-
TGTGCCAGCAGTTACCGGGAGGGTGGGGGCCTGGGCTACACCTTC
CASSYREGGGLGYTF
>TRBJ1-2|15|TRBV4-3|-|-
TGCGCCAGCAGCCAACCGGACAGTGGATTTTATGGCTACACCTTC
CASSQPDSGFYGYTF
>TRBJ2-3|13|TRBV6-6|many|-
TGTGCCAGCAGTTTGTTGGGCACAGATACGCAGTATTTT
CASSLLGTDTQYF
>TRBJ1-4|16|TRBV7-3|few|TRBD1
TGTGCCAGCAGCCAGGGGACAGGGGGGAATAATGAAAAACTGTTTTTT
CASSQGTGGNNEKLFF
>TRBJ1-6|15|TRBV11-2|-|-
TGTGCCAGCAGCTTTCGGGAGGTTTGGAATTCACCCCTCCACTTT
CASSFREVWNSPLHF
>TRBJ2-1|14|TRBV5-1|-|-
TGCGCCAGCAGCTTCCGGGACCAGTACAATGAGCAGTTCTTC
CASSFRDQYNEQFF
>TRBJ2-1|15|TRBV7-9|-|TRBD1
TGTGCCAGCAGCCCGGGACAGGGGTTTACTGCTGAGCAGTTCTTC
CASSPGQGFTAEQFF
>TRBJ1-1|18|TRBV6-1|few|-
TGTGCCAGCTCCGCGTATCTTTCCAGGGGACTGATGAACACTGAAGCTTTCTTT
CASSAYLSRGLMNTEAFF
>TRBJ2-1|15|TRBV19|-|-
TGTGCCAGTAGAGCCCTGGCGGGCCTTTACAATGAGCAGTTCTTC
CASRALAGLYNEQFF
>TRBJ1-6|14|TRBV30|-|TRBD1
TGTGCCGGATTCACAGGGGTGGATAATTCACCCCTCCACTTT
CAGFTGVDNSPLHF
>TRBJ1-2|13|TRBV10-3|few|-
TGTGCCACCAAAGAGGACAGCAACTATGGCTACACCTTC
CATKEDSNYGYTF
>TRBJ1-6|14|TRBV30|few|-
TGTGCCTGGAGTGTAAGTCAGTATAATTCACCCCTCCACTTT
CAWSVSQYNSPLHF
>TRBJ1-1|17|TRBV12-3/TRBV12-4|few|-
TGTGCCAGCAGTTTAATGGGGACCACCTCCGCTGGGACTGAAGCTTTCTTT
CASSLMGTTSAGTEAFF
>TRBJ2-2|15|TRBV7-2|-|-
TGTGCCAGCAGCTCCCCGGGTTTTAACACCGGGGAGCTGTTTTTT
CASSSPGFNTGELFF
>TRBJ2-1|14|TRBV9|-|-
TGTGCCAGCAGCCCTCGGCCCGCCGGCAATGAGCAGTTCTTC
CASSPRPAGNEQFF
>TRBJ2-3|17|TRBV5-1|many|-
TGCGCCAGCAGCTTTGGCGGGGAGTCAACTAGCACAGATACGCAGTATTTT
CASSFGGESTSTDTQYF
>TRBJ1-4|16|TRBV7-2|few|TRBD1
TGTGCCAGCAGCTTAGGGCTGACAGGGGGCGTTGAAAAACTGTTTTTT
CASSLGLTGGVEKLFF
>TRBJ2-1|13|TRBV5-5|-|-
TGTGCCAGCAGCTTCCAACAGGAAAGAGAGCCGTTCTTC
CASSFQQEREPFF
>TRBJ2-3|14|TRBV7-2|medium-sized|TRBD1
TGTGCCAGCAGCCCGGACAGGAACACAGATACGCAGTATTTT
CASSPDRNTDTQYF
>TRBJ2-7|13|TRBV12-3/TRBV12-4|few|TRBD1
TGTGCCAGCACAATAACAGGGGGCCACGAGCAGTACTTC
CASTITGGHEQYF
>TRBJ2-1|11|TRBV5-1|-|-
TGCGCCAGCAGCTTGGAGACAGTACCGTTCTTC
CASSLETVPFF
>TRBJ2-1|19|TRBV24-1|few|TRBD2
TGTGCCACCAGTGAACTTACTAGCGGGGGGTCCGTTTCCTACAATGAGCAGTTCTTC
CATSELTSGGSVSYNEQFF
>TRBJ2-1|14|TRBV7-2|many|-
TGTGCCAGCAGCTTAGTACAGGGTTGGGATGAGCAGTTCTTC
CASSLVQGWDEQFF
>TRBJ2-2|14|TRBV4-1|few|-
TGCGCCAGCAGAGGGGGGGAAGGGACCGGGGAGCTGTTTTTT
CASRGGEGTGELFF
>TRBJ1-2|13|TRBV7-2|-|-
TGTGCCAGCAGCCCCTCAACTGATTATGGCTACACCTTC
CASSPSTDYGYTF
>TRBJ2-1|13|TRBV5-1|few|-
TGCGCCAGCTGTCTCGGCGGGATCGATGAGCAGTTCTTC
CASCLGGIDEQFF
>TRBJ1-4|11|TRBV30|-|-
TGTGCCTGGAGTAAAAATGAAAAACTGTTTTTT
CAWSKNEKLFF
>TRBJ2-1|15|TRBV5-1|-|TRBD2
TGCGCCAGCAGAATAGCGGGGAGCTCCTACAATGAGCAGTTCTTC
CASRIAGSSYNEQFF
>TRBJ1-6|12|TRBV27|many|-
TGTGCCAGCAGCGACCCACGCTCACCCCTCCACTTT
CASSDPRSPLHF
>TRBJ2-1|13|TRBV7-2|few|-
TGTGCCAGCAGCTTAGCCAGGGCCCGTGAGCAGTTCTTC
CASSLARAREQFF
>TRBJ2-6|18|TRBV9|few|-
TGTGCCAGCAGCGCGGAGGTGTGGACGACCTCTGGGGCCAACGTCCTGACTTTC
CASSAEVWTTSGANVLTF
>TRBJ2-2|14|TRBV25-1|few|-
TGTGCCAGCACGGGACAAAAGAACACCGGGGAGCTGTTTTTT
CASTGQKNTGELFF
>TRBJ1-6|15|TRBV7-2|-|TRBD1
TGTGCCAGCAGCACCTGGGACAGGGCGGGTTCACCCCTCCACTTT
CASSTWDRAGSPLHF
>TRBJ2-2|18|TRBV4-3|-|TRBD2
TGCGCCAGCAGCCAAGATTTGGGACTAGCGGGGTACGCAGGGGAGCTGTTTTTT
CASSQDLGLAGYAGELFF
>TRBJ2-6|17|TRBV7-8|many|-
TGTGCCAGCAGCTTACCCCGACGGTACTCTGGGGCCAACGTCCTGACTTTC
CASSLPRRYSGANVLTF
>TRBJ1-6|13|TRBV5-6|few|-
TGTGCCAGCAACCGGGGGATTGGTTCACCCCTCCACTTT
CASNRGIGSPLHF
>TRBJ1-5|13|TRBV12-3/TRBV12-4|-|-
TGTGCCAGCAGACCTCAGGGGTCACAGCCCCAGCATTTT
CASRPQGSQPQHF
>TRBJ2-1|14|TRBV7-3|-|TRBD2
TGTGCCAGCAGCTTAACCCCGACTAGCTCCGAGCAGTTCTTC
CASSLTPTSSEQFF
>TRBJ2-3|14|TRBV29-1|few|-
TGCAGCGCTTACTCGGCCGGGGGTCAGATGGTGCAGTATTTT
CSAYSAGGQMVQYF
>TRBJ2-1|14|TRBV30|-|-
TGTGCCTGGAGTGTACTTAGTCCTAACAATGAGCAGTTCTTC
CAWSVLSPNNEQFF
>TRBJ2-1|16|TRBV9|-|-
TGTGCCAGCAGCACCACCGGGATCGTCTCCGGCAATGAGCAGTTCTTC
CASSTTGIVSGNEQFF
>TRBJ2-6|17|TRBV3-1|-|TRBD1
TGTGCCAGCAGCCCTACAGGGGCCCACTCTGGGGCCAACGTCCTGACTTTC
CASSPTGAHSGANVLTF
>TRBJ2-1|21|TRBV5-6|few|-
TGTGCCAGCAGCTCGTCGGGGCACACACAGCTTAGGCTTCCCCTCTACAATGAGCAGTTCTTC
CASSSSGHTQLRLPLYNEQFF